A single sample gave rise to the 10 T cell receptor beta chains below, sequenced in a study of blood T cell repertoires in COVID-19. Measured with immunoSEQ multiplex PCR; TCRdb has only the in-frame clones, and not every one. The table records approximately 80,000 clones, around 78% of them present only once. The sample taken for sequencing was peripheral blood. All receptors derive from a human donor in a cohort sampled during active COVID-19.

The chain combines TRBV2 with TRBJ2-7; 8 bases are a match to TRBD2. Trimming at V came to 0 bases and at J to 12 bases, leaving 13 bases not matched to a gene. This CDR3 is 15 amino acids long. Germline assignment: CDR1 SNHLY and CDR2 FYNNEI. The CDR3 loop is CASSEAGGAFGPTYF. The CDR3 DNA follows: TGTGCCAGCAGTGAAGCCGGGGGGGCGTTTGGGCCCACGTACTTC.

The chain is built from TRBV2 and TRBJ2-3, with TRBD2 identical over 9 bases. CDR1 and CDR2 from the germline V gene are SNHLY and FYNNEI. There are 15 residues in the CDR3. Unmatched junction bases numbered 3, after V lost 3 bases and J lost 2 bases. Written as DNA, the CDR3 is TGTGCCAGCAGTGACCTAGCGGGGTCCACAGATACGCAGTATTTT. Translating gives CASSDLAGSTDTQYF.

V usage is TRBV4-3 and J usage is TRBJ1-4; 7 bases map to TRBD1. The CDR3 extends over 15 amino acids. After removal of 4 bases from V and 0 bases from J, the junction contained 2 bases not matched to a gene. CDR1 and CDR2 (germline): LGHNA, YSLEER. The CDR3 DNA follows: TGCGCCAGCAGCCCCGGGACAGCAACTAATGAAAAACTGTTTTTT. Translation gives CASSPGTATNEKLFF.

This clone was observed a handful of times. The rearrangement joins TRBV29-1 to TRBJ1-4; the match to TRBD1 covers 8 bases. Germline CDR1 is SQVTM and CDR2 is ANQGSEA. With 5 bases clipped from V and 7 bases from J, the junction kept 6 bases outside the gene matches. The CDR3 is made up of 13 amino acids. CDR3 in amino acids: CSVYGTGSEKLFF. For the CDR3, the DNA is TGCAGCGTTTACGGGACAGGAAGTGAAAAACTGTTTTTT.

This rearrangement joins TRBV28 to TRBJ1-6; tentative D call: TRBD1 (6 bases). The CDR3 sequence is 15 residues long. Trimming left V 7 bases short and J 10 bases short, with 20 bases between. Germline CDR1 MDHEN, CDR2 SYDVKM. The CDR3 nucleotides read TGTGCCAGCAACCCCAAGGGGGGGGGCGGGTCACCCCTCCACTTT. Translating it yields CASNPKGGGGSPLHF. Full variable domain (remainder filled in from reference TRBV28 and TRBJ1-6): DVKVTQSSRYLVKRTGEKVFLECVQDMDHENMFWYRQDPGLGLRLIYFSYDVKMKEKGDIPEGYSVSREKKERFSLILESASTNQTSMYLCASNPKGGGGSPLHFGNGTRLTVT.

This clone has only one observation. The chain couples TRBV6-5 to TRBJ2-3; 7 nucleotides align to TRBD2. The V and J ends lost 4 bases and 1 base, in that order; junction bases with no gene match: 5. Germline V CDR1 and CDR2: MNHEY, SVGAGI. The CDR3 sequence is 15 residues long. The CDR3 nucleotides are TGTGCCAGCAGTTGGGACTACGCGGGCACAGATACGCAGTATTTT. This encodes CASSWDYAGTDTQYF.

The gene calls are TRBV5-1 and TRBJ1-2; 10 nucleotides align to TRBD1. CDR3 length: 16 amino acids. CDR1 and CDR2 from the germline V gene are SGHRS and YFSETQ. With 0 bases clipped from V and 4 bases from J, the junction kept 6 bases outside the gene matches. The CDR3 is CASSLDGTGVFYGYTF. DNA for the CDR3: TGCGCCAGCAGCTTGGATGGGACAGGGGTCTTCTATGGCTACACCTTC.

This sequence joins TRBV9 and TRBJ2-3, with a possible D match to TRBD1 (5 bases). Germline V gene lookup returns CDR1 SGDLS and CDR2 YYNGEE. The CDR3 length is 15 residues. Trimming took off 1 base at V and 4 bases at J, with 13 bases between the two ends. The CDR3 DNA reads as TGTGCCAGCAGCGTACGGTATCAGGGCTCAGATACGCAGTATTTT. Translation gives CASSVRYQGSDTQYF.

This clone was counted once. The chain recombines TRBV5-4 with TRBJ2-5; 15 bases agree with TRBD2. Germline V gene lookup returns CDR1 SGHNT and CDR2 YYREEE (reference sequence). Trimming cost V 4 bases and J 5 bases; bases outside gene matches: 12. CDR3 length: 18 residues. The CDR3 DNA reads as TGTGCCAGCAGCGTAGGAGGACTAGCGGGAGGGCCTCGGGAGACCCAGTACTTC. Translated: CASSVGGLAGGPRETQYF.

This clone occurred a few times. The chain uses TRBV5-5 and TRBJ2-1, with D possibly TRBD2 on 6 matching bases. Germline V gene lookup returns CDR1 SGHKS and CDR2 YYEKEE (reference sequence). This CDR3 contains 13 residues. V was cut by 0 bases and J by 6 bases, with 7 bases left in between. The CDR3 region has the DNA TGTGCCAGCAGCTTGGTGGGGGGCAATGAGCAGTTCTTC. This translates into CASSLVGGNEQFF.